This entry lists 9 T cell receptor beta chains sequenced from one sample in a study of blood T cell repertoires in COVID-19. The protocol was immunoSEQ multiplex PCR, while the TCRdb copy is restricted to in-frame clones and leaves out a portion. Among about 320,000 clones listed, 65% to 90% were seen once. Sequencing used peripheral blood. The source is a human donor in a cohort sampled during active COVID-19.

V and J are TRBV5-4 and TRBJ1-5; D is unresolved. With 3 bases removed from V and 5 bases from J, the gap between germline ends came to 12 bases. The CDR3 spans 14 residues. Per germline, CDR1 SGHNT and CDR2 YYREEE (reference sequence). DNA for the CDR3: TGTGCCAGCAGCTCAGAGGGAGTCCATCAGCCCCAGCATTTT. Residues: CASSSEGVHQPQHF. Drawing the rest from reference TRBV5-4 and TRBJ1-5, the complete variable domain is ETGVTQSPTHLIKTRGQQVTLRCSSQSGHNTVSWYQQALGQGPQFIFQYYREEENGRGNFPPRFSGLQFPNYSSELNVNALELDDSALYLCASSSEGVHQPQHFGDGTRLSIL.

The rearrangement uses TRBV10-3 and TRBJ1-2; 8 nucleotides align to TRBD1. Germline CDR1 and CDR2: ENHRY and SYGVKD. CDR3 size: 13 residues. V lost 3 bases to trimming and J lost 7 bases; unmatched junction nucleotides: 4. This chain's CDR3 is CAISESTGAGYTF. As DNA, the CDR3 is TGTGCCATCAGTGAATCGACAGGGGCTGGCTACACCTTC.

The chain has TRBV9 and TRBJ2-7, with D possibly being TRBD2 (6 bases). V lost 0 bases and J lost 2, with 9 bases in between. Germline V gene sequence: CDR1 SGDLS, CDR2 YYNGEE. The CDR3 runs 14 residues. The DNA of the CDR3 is TGTGCCAGCAGCGTAGAGTGGGGGGCCTACGAGCAGTACTTC. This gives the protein CASSVEWGAYEQYF.

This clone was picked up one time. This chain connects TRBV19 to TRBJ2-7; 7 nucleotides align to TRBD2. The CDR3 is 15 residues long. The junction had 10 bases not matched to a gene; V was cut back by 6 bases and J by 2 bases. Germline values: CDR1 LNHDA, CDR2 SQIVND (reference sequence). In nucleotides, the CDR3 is TGTGCCAGTAGCCCGAAGAGGGCGGGGGCCTACGAGCAGTACTTC. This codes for CASSPKRAGAYEQYF.

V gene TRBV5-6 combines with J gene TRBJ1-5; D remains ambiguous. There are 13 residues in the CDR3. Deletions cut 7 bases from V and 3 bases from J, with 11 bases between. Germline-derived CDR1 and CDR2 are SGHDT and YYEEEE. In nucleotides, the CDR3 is TGTGCCAGCTCCTCAGGCTACAATCAGCCCCAGCATTTT. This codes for CASSSGYNQPQHF.

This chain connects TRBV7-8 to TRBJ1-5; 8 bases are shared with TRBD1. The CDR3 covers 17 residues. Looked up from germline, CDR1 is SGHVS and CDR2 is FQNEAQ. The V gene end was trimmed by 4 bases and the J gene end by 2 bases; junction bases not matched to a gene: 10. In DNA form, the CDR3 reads TGTGCCAGCAGCTCCCCCGGCGACAGGGGTCGCAATCAGCCCCAGCATTTT. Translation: CASSSPGDRGRNQPQHF.

CDR3 DNA: TGTGCCTGGAGCAATACAGGGGTCGGCTCTGGGGCCAACGTCCTGACTTTC. Protein: CAWSNTGVGSGANVLTF. The rearrangement links TRBV30 to TRBJ2-6; TRBD1 agrees at 7 bases. The V gene's germline CDR1 is GTSNPN and CDR2 SVGIG (reference sequence). The length of the CDR3 is 17 residues. Unmatched junction bases numbered 8, after V lost 3 bases and J lost 0 bases.

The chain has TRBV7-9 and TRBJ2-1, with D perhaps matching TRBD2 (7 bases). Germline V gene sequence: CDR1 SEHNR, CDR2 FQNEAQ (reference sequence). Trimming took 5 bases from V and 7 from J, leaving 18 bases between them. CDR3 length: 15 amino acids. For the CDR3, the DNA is TGTGCCAGCAGCCTCGGGGGGCCGAAGGGGAATGAGCAGTTCTTC. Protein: CASSLGGPKGNEQFF.

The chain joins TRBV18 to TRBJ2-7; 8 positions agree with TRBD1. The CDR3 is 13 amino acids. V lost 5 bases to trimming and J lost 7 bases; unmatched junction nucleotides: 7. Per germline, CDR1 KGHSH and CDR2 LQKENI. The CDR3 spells CASSRDRGREQYF. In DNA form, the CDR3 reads TGTGCCAGCTCAAGAGACAGGGGTCGGGAGCAGTACTTC.